The 24 T cell receptor beta chains reported below all come from one sample, sequenced in a study of blood T cell repertoires in COVID-19. Profiling relied on immunoSEQ multiplex PCR, and the TCRdb table lists in-frame clones only, not all of them. In the table there are some 120,000 clones, more than 75% of which are singletons. The specimen sequenced was peripheral blood. The receptors were sampled from a man between 60 and 70 years old with COVID-19, enrolled during active disease.

The chain uses TRBV4-2 and TRBJ2-5, with TRBD2 as a possible D gene (5 bases). The germline V and J ends were trimmed by 3 bases and 2 bases, with 13 bases remaining between them. There are 15 residues in the CDR3. From germline, CDR1 is LGHNA and CDR2 YNFKEQ. As DNA, the CDR3 is TGTGCCAGCAGCCATAGCCCTAGCACACAAGAGACCCAGTACTTC. Its translation is CASSHSPSTQETQYF.

This clone has only a few counts. This sequence joins TRBV4-3 and TRBJ2-7; no reliable D call. The CDR3 runs to 13 residues. V was cut by 2 bases and J by 2 bases, with 7 bases left in between. Germline CDR1 reads LGHNA; CDR2 reads YSLEER. CDR3 amino acids: CASSQLTTYEQYF. CDR3 nucleotides: TGCGCCAGCAGCCAATTGACAACCTACGAGCAGTACTTC.

This chain connects TRBV6-5 to TRBJ1-4; D call uncertain. Germline values: CDR1 MNHEY, CDR2 SVGAGI. V lost 8 bases to trimming and J lost 6 bases, with 13 bases between them. This CDR3 contains 13 residues. This CDR3 reads CASRTPSDEKLFF. The CDR3 DNA is TGTGCCAGCCGGACTCCTAGCGATGAAAAACTGTTTTTT.

The chain uses TRBV19 and TRBJ1-5; 7 bases are shared with TRBD1. Germline assignment: CDR1 LNHDA and CDR2 SQIVND (reference sequence). This CDR3 region has 16 residues. The ends lost 0 bases at V and 4 bases at J; junction bases unmatched: 6. CDR3 protein: CASSIEGTETNQPQHF. In nucleotides, the CDR3 is TGTGCCAGTAGTATAGAGGGGACAGAAACTAATCAGCCCCAGCATTTT. Based on the CDR3 plus reference TRBV19 and TRBJ1-5, the full variable domain is DGGITQSPKYLFRKEGQNVTLSCEQNLNHDAMYWYRQDPGQGLRLIYYSQIVNDFQKGDIAEGYSVSREKKESFPLTVTSAQKNPTAFYLCASSIEGTETNQPQHFGDGTRLSIL.

The J gene is TRBJ2-7, the V gene TRBV11-3; a possible D gene is TRBD2 (6 bases). The germline V gene has CDR1 SGHNT and CDR2 YENEEA. The CDR3 covers 12 residues. Trimming pared 5 bases from V and 2 bases from J, leaving 7 bases between. The CDR3 coding sequence is TGTGCCAGCAGCCGCGGGGCCTACGAGCAGTACTTC. Its protein is CASSRGAYEQYF.

The CDR3 bases are TGTGCCAGCAGCGTAGTAACTAGCGGGAGAGCAGATACGCAGTATTTT. Its translation is CASSVVTSGRADTQYF. The V gene is TRBV9, the J gene TRBJ2-3, with TRBD2 matching over 11 bases. CDR1 and CDR2 (germline): SGDLS, YYNGEE. The CDR3 sequence is 16 residues long. V shed 0 bases, J shed 4 bases, and the junction held 4 bases outside the gene matches.

V gene TRBV15 combines with J gene TRBJ1-6, with 9 bases fitting TRBD1. V lost 3 bases, J lost 9 bases, and 6 bases stayed unmatched. The CDR3 covers 15 residues. Germline CDR1 reads LNHNV; CDR2 reads YYDKDF (reference sequence). The CDR3 DNA sequence: TGTGCCACCAGCAGGCCGGACAGGGGCGGTTCACCCCTCCACTTT. It yields the protein CATSRPDRGGSPLHF.

This chain joins TRBV5-1 and TRBJ2-1; 13 bases are a match to TRBD2. Germline CDR1 SGHRS, CDR2 YFSETQ. V was pared by 4 bases and J by 7 bases, with 2 bases of the junction left unmatched. The length of the CDR3 is 14 residues. CDR3 amino acids: CASSRTSGRNEQFF. The CDR3 DNA reads as TGCGCCAGCAGCCGGACTAGCGGGAGAAATGAGCAGTTCTTC.

This chain uses TRBV25-1 with TRBJ1-2, with 8 bases fitting TRBD1. Losses at the gene ends were 6 bases for V and 7 bases for J; bases not matched to a gene: 7. The CDR3 loop spans 13 amino acids. Germline assignment: CDR1 MGHDK and CDR2 SYGVNS. The CDR3 here is CASRANRGSGYTF. For the CDR3, the DNA is TGTGCCAGCAGAGCGAACAGGGGGTCTGGCTACACCTTC.

This clone has just one count. This rearrangement joins TRBV3-1 (or the pseudogene TRBV3-2) to TRBJ2-2; TRBD2 matches 13 bases. CDR3 size: 20 residues. Germline CDR1 is LGHDT and CDR2 is YNNKEL (reference sequence). Trimming removed 0 bases from V and 2 bases from J; junction bases left unmatched: 9. CDR3 sequence: CASSQDRPGLAGFNTGELFF. DNA for the CDR3: TGTGCCAGCAGCCAAGATCGACCGGGACTAGCGGGATTTAACACCGGGGAGCTGTTTTTT.

Note on this clone: The sample holds other DNA sequences that translate to the same CDR3. The V gene is TRBV7-6, the J gene TRBJ1-1; 7 positions match TRBD1. The V gene end was trimmed by 4 bases and the J gene end by 11 bases; junction bases not matched to a gene: 7. This CDR3 has 12 residues. Germline V gene data show CDR1 as SGHVS and CDR2 as FNYEAQ. The CDR3 protein is CASSSRTGEAFF. CDR3 nucleotide sequence: TGTGCCAGCAGCTCGAGAACAGGGGAGGCTTTCTTT.

The chain joins TRBV9 to TRBJ2-5; no clear D gene. Germline V lookup: CDR1 SGDLS, CDR2 YYNGEE. The CDR3 loop spans 14 amino acids. The ends were cut back, 3 bases at V and 3 bases at J, with 12 bases in the middle. CDR3 in amino acids: CASSAGNEEETQYF. As DNA, the CDR3 is TGTGCCAGCAGCGCAGGTAATGAAGAAGAGACCCAGTACTTC.

The rearrangement uses TRBV11-2 and TRBJ2-2; maybe TRBD1 (6 bases). The CDR3 contains 12 residues. CDR1 and CDR2 (germline): SGHAT, FQNNGV. The V end lost 5 bases, the J end lost 5 bases, and 6 bases lay between the germline ends. DNA of the CDR3: TGTGCCAGCAGCAGGGGGACCGGGGAGCTGTTTTTT. Its translation is CASSRGTGELFF. Supplemented by reference TRBV11-2 and TRBJ2-2, the full variable domain reads EAGVAQSPRYKIIEKRQSVAFWCNPISGHATLYWYQQILGQGPKLLIQFQNNGVVDDSQLPKDRFSAERLKGVDSTLKIQPAKLEDSAVYLCASSRGTGELFFGEGSRLTVL.

The genes are TRBV7-3 and TRBJ2-5, with D hard to call. Germline V gives CDR1 SGHTA, CDR2 FQGTGA. Trimming took 4 bases from V and 1 from J, leaving 7 bases between them. CDR3 length: 13 amino acids. CDR3 nucleotides: TGTGCCAGCAGCTCCGACATCCAAGAGACCCAGTACTTC. It translates to CASSSDIQETQYF.

This chain uses TRBV5-5 with TRBJ1-2, with 8 bases fitting TRBD1. Germline values: CDR1 SGHKS, CDR2 YYEKEE (reference sequence). This CDR3 has 13 amino acids. Trimming cost V 2 bases and J 6 bases; bases outside gene matches: 3. CDR3 nucleotides: TGTGCCAGCAGCTTTCAGGGGGCGAATGGCTACACCTTC. Translating gives CASSFQGANGYTF.

The chain carries TRBV5-1 and TRBJ1-6; possible D gene TRBD1, 6 bases. The CDR3 is 16 amino acids. Germline lookup yields CDR1 SGHRS and CDR2 YFSETQ. V was pared by 4 bases and J by 5 bases, with 16 bases between. The CDR3 DNA sequence: TGCGCCAGCAGCGCGTCAGGGGACCCGGATAATTCACCCCTCCACTTT. Translated: CASSASGDPDNSPLHF.

The J gene is TRBJ1-1, the V gene TRBV18, with a weak D call TRBD1 (6 bases). This CDR3 is built from 14 residues. V gave up 2 bases and J gave up 2 bases, with 9 bases separating them. Germline values: CDR1 KGHSH, CDR2 LQKENI. The CDR3 sequence is CASSPGGVNTEAFF. The DNA of the CDR3 is TGTGCCAGCTCACCAGGGGGCGTTAACACTGAAGCTTTCTTT.

This clone was seen a handful of times. Other DNA sequences within the sample encode an identical CDR3. This chain uses TRBV4-2 with TRBJ1-1; 10 positions agree with TRBD1. V was pared by 0 bases and J by 5 bases, with 6 bases of the junction left unmatched. Germline-derived CDR1 and CDR2 are LGHNA and YNFKEQ. The CDR3 contains 16 residues. The CDR3 spells CASSQDWGQGFTEAFF. In DNA form, the CDR3 reads TGTGCCAGCAGCCAAGATTGGGGACAGGGGTTTACTGAAGCTTTCTTT.

The CDR3 loop is CASRADRGSNQPQHF. CDR3 bases: TGTGCCAGCAGGGCTGACAGGGGTAGCAATCAGCCCCAGCATTTT. This chain uses TRBV2 with TRBJ1-5, with TRBD1 identical over 8 bases. The CDR3 spans 15 residues. Trimming cost V 6 bases and J 0 bases; bases outside gene matches: 4. Germline lookup yields CDR1 SNHLY and CDR2 FYNNEI.

The chain combines TRBV27 with TRBJ1-1, with 7 bases fitting TRBD1. Germline V lookup: CDR1 MNHEY, CDR2 SMNVEV (reference sequence). The CDR3 contains 16 residues. The V gene end was trimmed by 6 bases and the J gene end by 0 bases; junction bases not matched to a gene: 10. This chain's CDR3 is CASRPLSGQLNTEAFF. The CDR3 DNA follows: TGTGCCAGCAGACCCCTTTCGGGACAGCTGAACACTGAAGCTTTCTTT.

The chain links TRBV4-3 to TRBJ2-7, with 8 bases that match TRBD1. The CDR3 runs to 18 residues. V shed 1 base and J 0 bases; nucleotides not matched to a gene: 11. Germline CDR1 reads LGHNA; CDR2 reads YSLEER. In nucleotides, the CDR3 is TGCGCCAGCAGCCAAGCCGTCGGCGGACAGGGCATCTCCTACGAGCAGTACTTC. Amino acid sequence: CASSQAVGGQGISYEQYF.

The chain is built from TRBV30 and TRBJ1-6; no definite D call. Germline CDR1 and CDR2: GTSNPN and SVGIG (reference sequence). V was clipped by 0 bases and J by 8 bases, with 14 bases between them. This CDR3 has 15 amino acids. The CDR3 coding sequence is TGTGCCTGGAGTGTCGGGAGGGCGAGGGATTCACCCCTCCACTTT. As protein: CAWSVGRARDSPLHF.

J is TRBJ2-5 and V is TRBV18; TRBD2 is a possible D gene (5 bases). Trimming removed 2 bases at V and 2 bases at J, with 6 bases between. Germline lookup yields CDR1 KGHSH and CDR2 LQKENI. The length of the CDR3 is 13 residues. The DNA of the CDR3 is TGTGCCAGCTCACCAGGGGAGCAAGAGACCCAGTACTTC. This codes for CASSPGEQETQYF.

The chain uses TRBV19 and TRBJ1-5; D not certain. Germline CDR1 reads LNHDA; CDR2 reads SQIVND (reference sequence). This CDR3 has 13 amino acids. V gave up 7 bases and J gave up 10 bases, with 17 bases separating them. The CDR3 nucleotides are TGTGCCAGTACAGGAGCGACGGCGGGTCCCCAGCATTTT. Protein: CASTGATAGPQHF.